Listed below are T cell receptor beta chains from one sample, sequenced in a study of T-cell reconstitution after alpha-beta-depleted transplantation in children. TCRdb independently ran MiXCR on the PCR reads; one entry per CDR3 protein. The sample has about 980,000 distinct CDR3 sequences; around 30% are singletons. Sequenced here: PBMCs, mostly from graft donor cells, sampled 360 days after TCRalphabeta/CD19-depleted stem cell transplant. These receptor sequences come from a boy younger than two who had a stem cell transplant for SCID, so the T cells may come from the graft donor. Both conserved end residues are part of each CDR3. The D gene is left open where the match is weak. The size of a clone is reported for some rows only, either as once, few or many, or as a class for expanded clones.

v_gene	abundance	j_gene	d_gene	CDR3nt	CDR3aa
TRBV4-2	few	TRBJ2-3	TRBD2	TGTGCCAGCAGCCAAACGAAGCGGGGGGTTGAATCAGATACGCAGTATTTT	CASSQTKRGVESDTQYF
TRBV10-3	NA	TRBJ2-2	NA	TGTGCCATCGGGAGGACCGGGGAGCTGTTTTTT	CAIGRTGELFF
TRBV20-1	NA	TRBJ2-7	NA	TGCAGTGCTTCCACCTTGGGGGCTGGCGAGCAGTACTTC	CSASTLGAGEQYF
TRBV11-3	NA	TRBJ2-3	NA	TGTGCCAGCAGCTCCGGACGGGGTCGGGGCACAGATACGCAGTATTTT	CASSSGRGRGTDTQYF
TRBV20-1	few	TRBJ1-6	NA	TGCAGTGCTAGAGATCCCGGGGCGGAGCACTTT	CSARDPGAEHF
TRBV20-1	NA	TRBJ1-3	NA	TGCAGTGCTCCTCAGGGAGGCCTCTCTGGAAACACCATATATTTT	CSAPQGGLSGNTIYF
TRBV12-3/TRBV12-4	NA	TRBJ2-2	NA	TGTGCCAGCTCCGGGACCCTGAGCACCGGGGAGCTGTTTTTT	CASSGTLSTGELFF
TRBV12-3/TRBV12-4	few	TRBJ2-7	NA	TGTGCCAGCAGTTGGACAGACCGCTACGAGCAGTACTTC	CASSWTDRYEQYF
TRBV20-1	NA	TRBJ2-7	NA	TGCAGTGCTAGAGATCAGAGCGGATCGACCTACGAGCAGTACTTC	CSARDQSGSTYEQYF
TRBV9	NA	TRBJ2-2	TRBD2	TGTGCCAGCAGCGTAGTCAATAGCGGGGCCCTTCAGGCCGGGGAGCTGTTTTTT	CASSVVNSGALQAGELFF
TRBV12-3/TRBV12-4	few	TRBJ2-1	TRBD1	TGTGCCAGCAGTCCCGACCCCAGGGGGTACAATGAGCAGTTCTTC	CASSPDPRGYNEQFF
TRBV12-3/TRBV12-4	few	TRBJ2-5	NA	TGTGCCAGCAGTTTCTGGGGGCAGGGAGAGACCCAGTACTTC	CASSFWGQGETQYF
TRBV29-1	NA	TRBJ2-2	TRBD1	TGCAGCGTTGTTGACAGGGCGAACACCGGGGAGCTGTTTTTT	CSVVDRANTGELFF
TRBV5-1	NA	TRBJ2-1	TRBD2	TGCGCCAGCAGCATCATAGCGGGGGGGCTCAATGAGCAGTTCTTC	CASSIIAGGLNEQFF
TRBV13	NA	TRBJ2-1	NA	TGTGCCAGCAGCTTAGTTGCTATCGGCAATGAGCAGTTCTTC	CASSLVAIGNEQFF
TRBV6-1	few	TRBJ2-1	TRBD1	TGTGCCAGCAGTGGTCCTAGGGACAGGGGCTACAATGAGCAGTTCTTC	CASSGPRDRGYNEQFF
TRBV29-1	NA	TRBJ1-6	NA	TGCAGCGTTGAGGTTGGCAGGCGGGATTCACCCCTCCACTTT	CSVEVGRRDSPLHF
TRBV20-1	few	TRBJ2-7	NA	TGCAGTGCTAGAGATTGGACTGCCTCCTACGAGCAGTACTTC	CSARDWTASYEQYF
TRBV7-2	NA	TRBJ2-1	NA	TGTGCCAGCAGCTTAGACCACTCCTACAATGAGCAGTTCTTC	CASSLDHSYNEQFF
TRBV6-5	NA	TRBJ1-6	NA	TGTGCCAGCAGTTACTCGCGGGGTGGGGCACCCCTCCACTTT	CASSYSRGGAPLHF
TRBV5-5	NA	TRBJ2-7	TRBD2	TGTGCCAGCAGTTCCGGACTAGCGGGGTCCGCCTACGAGCAGTACTTC	CASSSGLAGSAYEQYF
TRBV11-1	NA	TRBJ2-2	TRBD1	TGTGCCAGCACGCCGACAGGGACGGCCACCGGGGAGCTGTTTTTT	CASTPTGTATGELFF
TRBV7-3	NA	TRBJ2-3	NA	TGTGCCAGCAGCTTACTGAGTTCAGATACGCAGTATTTT	CASSLLSSDTQYF
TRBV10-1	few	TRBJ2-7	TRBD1	TGCGCCAGCAGTGAGGGGGGACAGGGCCTCTACGAGCAGTACTTC	CASSEGGQGLYEQYF
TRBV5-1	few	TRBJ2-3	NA	TGCGCCAGCAGAAAATCTCGAGTGGTTTTAGATACGCAGTATTTT	CASRKSRVVLDTQYF
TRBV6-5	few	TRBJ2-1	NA	TGTGCCAGCAGTTATGAGGCGGTGGGTGAGCAGTTCTTC	CASSYEAVGEQFF
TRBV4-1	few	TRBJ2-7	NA	TGCGCCAGCAGCCCCACCGGACAGACCTTCGAGCAGTACTTC	CASSPTGQTFEQYF
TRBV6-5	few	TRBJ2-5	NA	TGTGCCAGCAGTTACGCCACTAGGGGACCCCTCCAAGAGACCCAGTACTTC	CASSYATRGPLQETQYF
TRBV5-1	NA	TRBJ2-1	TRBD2	TGCGCCAGCAGCTTTAGGGGCGGGGGGGCCTCCAATGAGCAGTTCTTC	CASSFRGGGASNEQFF
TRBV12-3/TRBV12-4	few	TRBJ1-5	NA	TGTGCCAGCAGTTTCGATTTGGGGACCCAACAGAGGCCCCAGCATTTT	CASSFDLGTQQRPQHF
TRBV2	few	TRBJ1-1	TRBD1	TGTGCCAGCAGCGAAGAGGGGGCGGGTCGGGGCACTGAAGCTTTCTTT	CASSEEGAGRGTEAFF
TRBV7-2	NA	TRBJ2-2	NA	TGTGCCAGCAGCTTAAAGCAGGGGAGGTCGGGTAACACCGGGGAGCTGTTTTTT	CASSLKQGRSGNTGELFF
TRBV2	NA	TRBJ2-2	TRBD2	TGTGCCAGCAGTGAACTTGCTAGCGGGGGCACCGGGGAGCTGTTTTTT	CASSELASGGTGELFF
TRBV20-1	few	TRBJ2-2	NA	TGCAGTGCAAAGCGTAACACCGGGGAGCTGTTTTTT	CSAKRNTGELFF
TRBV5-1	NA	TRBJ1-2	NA	TGCGCCAGCAGCCGGGACTTCTATGGCTACACCTTC	CASSRDFYGYTF
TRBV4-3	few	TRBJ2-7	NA	TGCGCCAGCAGCCAAGGTATAGGTACAGCTTCCTACGAGCAGTACTTC	CASSQGIGTASYEQYF
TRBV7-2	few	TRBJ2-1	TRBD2	TGTGCCAGCAGCTTTGTAAGCGGGGACTACAATGAGCAGTTCTTC	CASSFVSGDYNEQFF
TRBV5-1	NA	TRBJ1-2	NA	TGCGCCAGCAGCTTGGATGGGAACGGCTACACCTTC	CASSLDGNGYTF
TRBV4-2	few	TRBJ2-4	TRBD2	TGTGCCAGCAGCCAAGATAAGCGGGGGCCGGAAAACATTCAGTACTTC	CASSQDKRGPENIQYF
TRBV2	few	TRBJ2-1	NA	TGTGCCAGCAGTCTGGACAGCCTAAATAATAGTGAGCAGTTCTTC	CASSLDSLNNSEQFF
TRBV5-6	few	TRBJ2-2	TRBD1	TGTGCCAGCAGCTTTGAGGACAGGGCGCGTCCCGGGGAGCTGTTTTTT	CASSFEDRARPGELFF
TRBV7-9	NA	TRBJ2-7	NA	TGTGCCAGCAGCCCCCAATCGACATACTACGAGCAGTACTTC	CASSPQSTYYEQYF
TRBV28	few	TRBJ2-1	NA	TGTGCCAGCAGTTTATCATGGACAACGAGCTCCTACAATGAGCAGTTCTTC	CASSLSWTTSSYNEQFF
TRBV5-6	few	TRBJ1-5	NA	TGTGCCAGCAGCTTGTTCGGGTTAGGTAGCAATCAGCCCCAGCATTTT	CASSLFGLGSNQPQHF
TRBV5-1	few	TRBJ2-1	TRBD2	TGCGCCAGCAGCTCGTTGGGACTAGCGGGGGGTCGCAATGAGCAGTTCTTC	CASSSLGLAGGRNEQFF
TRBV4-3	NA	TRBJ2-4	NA	TGCGCCAGCAGCCAAGATACGGCGTCTGGAAACATTCAGTACTTC	CASSQDTASGNIQYF
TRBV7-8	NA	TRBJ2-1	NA	TGTGCCAGCAGCTTAGAGCCTAGTCTGGGGAATGAGCAGTTCTTC	CASSLEPSLGNEQFF
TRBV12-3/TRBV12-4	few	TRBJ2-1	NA	TGTGCCAGCAGTTTCCTAGTAGGGAACAATGAGCAGTTCTTC	CASSFLVGNNEQFF
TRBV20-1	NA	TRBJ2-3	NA	TGCAGTGCTAGAGATTTGGGGGTCACAGATACGCAGTATTTT	CSARDLGVTDTQYF
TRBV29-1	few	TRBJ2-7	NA	TGCAGCGCCGGGACGGACTCCTACGAGCAGTACTTC	CSAGTDSYEQYF
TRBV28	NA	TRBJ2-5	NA	TGTGCCAGCAGTTTACCGCGCCGGGCCCAGTACTTC	CASSLPRRAQYF
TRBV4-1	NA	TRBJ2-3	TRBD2	TGCGCCAGCAGCCAGGTATTCGGGAGGTCGGCAGATACGCAGTATTTT	CASSQVFGRSADTQYF
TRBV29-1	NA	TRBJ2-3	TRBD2	TGCAGCGCCGGGACGGCTTTTGGCGGGGGGGCAGATACGCAGTATTTT	CSAGTAFGGGADTQYF
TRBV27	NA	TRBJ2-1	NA	TGTGCCAGCAGTTTATCGACACCTTACAATGAGCAGTTCTTC	CASSLSTPYNEQFF